These 11 T cell receptor beta chains were sequenced from one sample in a study of cytomegalovirus exposure and HLA in healthy donors. PCR primers comprised 60 Vbeta and 13 Jbeta primers. Method: immunoSEQ multiplex PCR; TCRdb's copy keeps in-frame clones and lacks some. Of tens of thousands of clones detected, around 76% appear once; the ten largest clones hold over 9%. What was sequenced was PBMCs. Every receptor here comes from a man aged 30-40 years in good health and CMV-seropositive.

This clone was observed at least ten times. J is TRBJ2-3 and V is TRBV5-8, with D possibly TRBD2 on 5 matching bases. Trimming removed 3 bases from V and 2 bases from J, with 16 bases in between. Germline CDR1 and CDR2: SGHTS and YDEGEE. The CDR3 runs to 16 residues. CDR3 residues: CASSSRLGLNTDTQYF. The CDR3 DNA follows: TGTGCCAGCAGCTCTAGGCTCGGACTGAACACAGATACGCAGTATTTT.

The chain uses TRBV29-1 and TRBJ1-2, with 9 bases matching TRBD1. The CDR3 runs to 13 residues. J was trimmed by 4 bases and V by 5 bases; bases with no gene match: 5. Germline lookup yields CDR1 SQVTM and CDR2 ANQGSEA. CDR3 sequence (DNA): TGCAGCGTTACCGGGACAGGGCCCTATGGCTACACCTTC. It codes for CSVTGTGPYGYTF.

This chain links TRBV4-1 with TRBJ2-2, with 11 bases matching TRBD2. Germline CDR1 and CDR2: MGHRA and YSYEKL. This CDR3 is 18 amino acids long. The ends lost 1 base at V and 5 bases at J; junction bases unmatched: 9. The CDR3 sequence: CASSQVGTSGGRTGELFF. The CDR3 DNA follows: TGCGCCAGCAGCCAAGTAGGGACTAGCGGAGGCCGAACCGGGGAGCTGTTTTTT.

In this sample, this clone turned up a few times. The rearrangement joins TRBV7-6 to TRBJ2-7, with TRBD2 as a possible D gene (6 bases). V lost 5 bases to trimming and J lost 6 bases, with 14 bases between them. CDR1 is SGHVS and CDR2 is FNYEAQ in the germline V gene. CDR3 length equals 13 residues. The CDR3 spells CASSPSRRGEQYF. The CDR3 DNA is TGTGCCAGCAGCCCCTCCAGGCGGGGCGAGCAGTACTTC.

The chain joins TRBV6-5 to TRBJ2-5; D perhaps matches TRBD2 (6 bases). The J call is doubtful: the DNA matches TRBJ2-7 better. Germline CDR1 is MNHEY and CDR2 is SVGAGI. The CDR3 covers 13 residues. CDR3: CASSYSTRYEQYF. CDR3 nucleotides: TGTGCCAGCAGTTACTCGACTAGGTACGAGCAGTACTTC.

The chain couples TRBV5-1 to TRBJ2-2, with unresolved D. Germline CDR1 SGHRS, CDR2 YFSETQ. V gave up 4 bases and J gave up 4 bases, with 11 bases separating them. CDR3 length: 14 residues. CDR3 DNA: TGCGCCAGCAGCCAAAGACTGAGCACCGGGGAGCTGTTTTTT. Its translation is CASSQRLSTGELFF.

This clone appeared a few times. This chain links TRBV4-3 with TRBJ1-1; D gene ambiguous. This CDR3 has 16 amino acids. Germline V gene lookup returns CDR1 LGHNA and CDR2 YSLEER. The germline V and J ends were trimmed by 1 base and 5 bases, with 17 bases remaining between them. The CDR3 sequence is CASSQAPGGLGTEAFF. Here the CDR3 DNA reads TGCGCCAGCAGCCAAGCCCCGGGAGGCCTGGGGACTGAAGCTTTCTTT.

This chain uses TRBV5-1 with TRBJ2-7; 11 bases map to TRBD2. The CDR3 has 17 amino acids. CDR1 and CDR2 from the germline V gene are SGHRS and YFSETQ. The V and J ends lost 4 bases and 4 bases, in that order; junction bases with no gene match: 13. The CDR3 loop reads CASSLGPGGTSGYEQYF. The CDR3 region has the DNA TGCGCCAGCAGCCTTGGACCCGGGGGGACTAGCGGTTACGAGCAGTACTTC.

For this clone: One end of the junction is discordant with germline, which a read error may explain. V gene TRBV7-7 combines with J gene TRBJ2-1; D perhaps matches TRBD2 (6 bases). This CDR3 has 15 amino acids. CDR1 and CDR2 (germline): SSHAT, FNYEAQ (reference sequence). The CDR3 region is CASSFTRGSNNEQFF. The CDR3 DNA reads as TGTGCTAGCAGCTTTACCCGGGGGTCGAACAATGAGCAGTTCTTC.

The V call is TRBV5-1, the J call TRBJ2-5; 8 bases align to TRBD1. The germline V gene has CDR1 SGHRS and CDR2 YFSETQ. V shed 4 bases, J shed 4 bases, and the junction held 6 bases outside the gene matches. The CDR3 consists of 14 residues. CDR3 in DNA: TGCGCCAGCAGCGAGGGCAGGGGGCGAGAGACCCAGTACTTC. This translates into CASSEGRGRETQYF.

The chain uses TRBV21-1 and TRBJ2-5; the listed D gene, TRBD2, was not tested against the DNA. TRBV21-1 is a recognized pseudogene. The CDR3 totals 15 residues. The CDR3 region is CATLRSGAHQETQYF. The CDR3 DNA sequence: TGTGCCACCCTTCGTTCGGGAGCGCACCAAGAGACCCAGTACTTC.